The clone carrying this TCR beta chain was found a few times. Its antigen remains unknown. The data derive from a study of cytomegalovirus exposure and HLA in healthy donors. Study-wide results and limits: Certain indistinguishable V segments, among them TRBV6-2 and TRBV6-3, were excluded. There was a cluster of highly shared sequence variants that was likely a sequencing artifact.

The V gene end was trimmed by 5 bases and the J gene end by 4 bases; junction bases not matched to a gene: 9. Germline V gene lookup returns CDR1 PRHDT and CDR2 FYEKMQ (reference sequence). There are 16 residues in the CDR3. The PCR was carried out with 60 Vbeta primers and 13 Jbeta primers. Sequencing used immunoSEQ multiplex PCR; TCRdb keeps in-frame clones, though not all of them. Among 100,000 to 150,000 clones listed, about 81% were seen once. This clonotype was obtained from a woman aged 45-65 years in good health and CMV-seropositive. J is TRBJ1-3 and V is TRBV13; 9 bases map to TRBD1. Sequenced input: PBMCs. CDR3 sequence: CASSVLTGGWGNTIYF. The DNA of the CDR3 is TGTGCCAGCAGCGTACTCACAGGGGGCTGGGGAAACACCATATATTTT.